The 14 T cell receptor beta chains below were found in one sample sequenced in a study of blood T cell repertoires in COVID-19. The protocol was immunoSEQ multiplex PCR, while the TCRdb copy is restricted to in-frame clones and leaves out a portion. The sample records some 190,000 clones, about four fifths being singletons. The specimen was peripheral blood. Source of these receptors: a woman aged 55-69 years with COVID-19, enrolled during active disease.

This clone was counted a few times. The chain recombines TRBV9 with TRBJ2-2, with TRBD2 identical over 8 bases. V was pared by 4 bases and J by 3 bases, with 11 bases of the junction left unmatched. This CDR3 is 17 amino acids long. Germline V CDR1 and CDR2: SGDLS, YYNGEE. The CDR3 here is CASSPPAGGGDTGELFF. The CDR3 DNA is TGTGCCAGCAGCCCCCCCGCCGGGGGGGGTGACACCGGGGAGCTGTTTTTT.

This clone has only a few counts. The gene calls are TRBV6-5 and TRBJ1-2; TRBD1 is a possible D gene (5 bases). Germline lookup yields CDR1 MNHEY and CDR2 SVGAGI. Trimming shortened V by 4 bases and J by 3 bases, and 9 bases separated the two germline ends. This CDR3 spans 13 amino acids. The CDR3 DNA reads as TGTGCCAGCAGTTTCCAGGGATACTATGGCTACACCTTC. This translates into CASSFQGYYGYTF.

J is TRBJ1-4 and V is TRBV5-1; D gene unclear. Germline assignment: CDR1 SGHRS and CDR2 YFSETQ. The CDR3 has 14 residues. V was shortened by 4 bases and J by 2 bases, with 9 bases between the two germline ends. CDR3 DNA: TGCGCCAGCAGCACGACACCCACTAATGAAAAACTGTTTTTT. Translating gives CASSTTPTNEKLFF.

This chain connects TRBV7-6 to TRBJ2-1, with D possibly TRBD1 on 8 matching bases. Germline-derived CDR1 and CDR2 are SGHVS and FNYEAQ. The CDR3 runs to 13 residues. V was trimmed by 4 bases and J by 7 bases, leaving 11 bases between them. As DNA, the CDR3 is TGTGCCAGCAGCTCACAGGGGGGGAATGAGCAGTTCTTC. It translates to CASSSQGGNEQFF.

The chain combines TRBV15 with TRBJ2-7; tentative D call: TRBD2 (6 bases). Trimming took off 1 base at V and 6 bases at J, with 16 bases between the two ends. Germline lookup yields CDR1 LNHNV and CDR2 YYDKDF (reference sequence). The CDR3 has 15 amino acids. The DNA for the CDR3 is TGTGCCACCAGCAGAGGGGGGGTGGTGTACTCCGAGCAGTACTTC. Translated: CATSRGGVVYSEQYF.

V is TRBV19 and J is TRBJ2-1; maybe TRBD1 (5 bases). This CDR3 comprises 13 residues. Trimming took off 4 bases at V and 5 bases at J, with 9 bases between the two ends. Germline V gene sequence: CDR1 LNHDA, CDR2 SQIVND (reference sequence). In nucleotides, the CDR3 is TGTGCCAGTAGTACCGGACATCACAATGAGCAGTTCTTC. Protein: CASSTGHHNEQFF. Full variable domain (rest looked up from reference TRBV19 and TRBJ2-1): DGGITQSPKYLFRKEGQNVTLSCEQNLNHDAMYWYRQDPGQGLRLIYYSQIVNDFQKGDIAEGYSVSREKKESFPLTVTSAQKNPTAFYLCASSTGHHNEQFFGPGTRLTVL.

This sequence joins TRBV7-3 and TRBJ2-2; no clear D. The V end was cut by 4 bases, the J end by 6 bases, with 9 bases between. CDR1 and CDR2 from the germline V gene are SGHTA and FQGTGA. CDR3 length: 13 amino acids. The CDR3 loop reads CASSSPGAGELFF. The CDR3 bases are TGTGCCAGCAGCTCCCCTGGAGCCGGGGAGCTGTTTTTT.

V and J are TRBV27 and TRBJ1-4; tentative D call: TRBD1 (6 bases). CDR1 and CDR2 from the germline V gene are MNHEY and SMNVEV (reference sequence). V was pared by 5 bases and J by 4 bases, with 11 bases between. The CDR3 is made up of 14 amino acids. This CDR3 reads CASSRRGGNEKLFF. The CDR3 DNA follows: TGTGCCAGCAGTAGGAGGGGGGGTAATGAAAAACTGTTTTTT.

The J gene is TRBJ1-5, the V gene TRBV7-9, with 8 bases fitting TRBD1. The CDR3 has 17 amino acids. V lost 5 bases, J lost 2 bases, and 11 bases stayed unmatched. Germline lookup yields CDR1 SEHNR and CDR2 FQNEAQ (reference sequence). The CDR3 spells CASSPDRDRAGNQPQHF. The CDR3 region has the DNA TGTGCCAGCAGCCCGGACAGGGATAGGGCGGGCAATCAGCCCCAGCATTTT.

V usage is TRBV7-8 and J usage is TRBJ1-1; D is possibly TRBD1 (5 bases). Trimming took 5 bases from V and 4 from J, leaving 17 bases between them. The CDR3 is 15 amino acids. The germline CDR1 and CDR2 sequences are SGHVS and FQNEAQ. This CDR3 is CASSTAGGSGTEAFF. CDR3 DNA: TGTGCCAGCAGCACCGCCGGGGGGTCTGGCACTGAAGCTTTCTTT.

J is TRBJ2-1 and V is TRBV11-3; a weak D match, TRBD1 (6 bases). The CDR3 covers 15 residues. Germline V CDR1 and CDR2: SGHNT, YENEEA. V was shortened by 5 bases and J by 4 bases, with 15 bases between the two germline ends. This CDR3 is CASSQQGPPYNEQFF. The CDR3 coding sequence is TGTGCCAGCAGCCAACAGGGTCCCCCTTACAATGAGCAGTTCTTC.

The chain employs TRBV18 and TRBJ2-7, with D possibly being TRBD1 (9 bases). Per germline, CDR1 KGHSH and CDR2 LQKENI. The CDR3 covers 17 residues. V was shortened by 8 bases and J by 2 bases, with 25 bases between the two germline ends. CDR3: CASALGRGGTGTYEQYF. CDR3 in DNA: TGTGCCAGCGCACTGGGCCGGGGGGGGACAGGGACCTACGAGCAGTACTTC.

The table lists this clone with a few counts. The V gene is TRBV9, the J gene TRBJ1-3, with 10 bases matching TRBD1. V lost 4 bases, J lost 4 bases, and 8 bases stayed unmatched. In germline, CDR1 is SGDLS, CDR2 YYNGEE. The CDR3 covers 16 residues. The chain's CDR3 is CASSSSGTGAGNTIYF. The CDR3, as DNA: TGTGCCAGCAGCAGCAGTGGGACAGGGGCGGGAAACACCATATATTTT.

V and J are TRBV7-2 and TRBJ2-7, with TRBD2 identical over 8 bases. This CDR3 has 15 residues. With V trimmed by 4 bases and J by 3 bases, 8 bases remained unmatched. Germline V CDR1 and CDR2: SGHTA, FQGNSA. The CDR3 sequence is CASSSSSGLVYEQYF. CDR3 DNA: TGTGCCAGCAGCTCTTCTAGCGGGCTGGTCTACGAGCAGTACTTC.